This record looks at one TCR beta chain sequence and its context. Its cognate antigen is unknown. TCRdb reassembled clones from the PCR reads with MiXCR. The repertoire holds about 15,000 clones, with 25% to 30% as singletons. CDR3 length: 14 residues. The V gene end was trimmed by 2 bases and the J gene end by 6 bases; junction bases not matched to a gene: 2. Germline V CDR1 and CDR2: SGHDT, YYEEEE. The data belong to a study of metastatic and nonmetastatic thyroid tumors. General study results and limits: A significant increase in TCR beta diversity was reportedly seen in malignant thyroid tumors relative to benign nodules, in blood and tumor.

Prior to thyroid surgery, none of the patients had received any treatment. The clonotype was recovered from a female donor with papillary thyroid cancer or a benign thyroid nodule (not recorded which). Some clones in this sample may be carry-over from other donors' samples. The sample was adjacent normal tissue. The chain links TRBV5-6 to TRBJ1-1; TRBD1 agrees at 12 bases. CDR3: CASSFRDRGPEAFF. The CDR3 coding sequence is TGTGCCAGCAGCTTCCGGGACAGGGGGCCTGAAGCTTTCTTT.